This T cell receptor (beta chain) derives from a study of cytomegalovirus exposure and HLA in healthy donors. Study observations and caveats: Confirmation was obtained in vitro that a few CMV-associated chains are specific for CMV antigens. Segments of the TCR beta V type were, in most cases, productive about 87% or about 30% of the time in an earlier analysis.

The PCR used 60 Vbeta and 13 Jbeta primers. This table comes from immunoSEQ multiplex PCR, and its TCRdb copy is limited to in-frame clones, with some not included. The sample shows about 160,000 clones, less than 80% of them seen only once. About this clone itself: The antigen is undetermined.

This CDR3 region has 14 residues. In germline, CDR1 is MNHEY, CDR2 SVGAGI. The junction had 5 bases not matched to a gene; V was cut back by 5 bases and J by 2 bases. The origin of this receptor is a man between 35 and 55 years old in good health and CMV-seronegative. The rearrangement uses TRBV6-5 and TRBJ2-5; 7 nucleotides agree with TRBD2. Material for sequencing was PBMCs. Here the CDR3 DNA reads TGTGCCAGCAGTGCCCGACTAGCTCAAGAGACCCAGTACTTC. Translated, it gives CASSARLAQETQYF.